The source of this T cell receptor (beta chain) is a study of blood T cell repertoires in COVID-19 (dated by TCRdb to 2018 to 2021). The study in broad terms: The collaborator samples originated in the United States, Italy and Spain and spanned the acute and convalescent phases of COVID-19. The prospective study material was composed of cDNA or gDNA derived from T cells, B-cell-depleted T cells, or PBMCs. Subjects who had been exposed to COVID-19, were actively infected with it, or had recovered from it provided the deeply sampled blood TCRbeta repertoires that made up the dataset. The repertoires were released in a freely available public database meant as a resource for research on the immune response to SARS-CoV-2. Samples were obtained from the ongoing ImmuneRACE study (first 160 participants) and from about 1,300 subjects provided by 6 global collaborators. The sample metadata nearly always contained a de-identified subject ID, COVID-19 status, age in years and sex. Where HLA class I and class II types were available, the types were taken from metadata supplied by the sample provider, not from assay-based typing. The paper as a whole reports these results and caveats: Clinical and demographic metadata were provided uncurated, with the amount varying by source and participant.

TCRbeta CDR3 regions were amplified from genomic DNA by means of the immunoSEQ Assay, a bias-controlled multiplex PCR. Per the source publication's procedure: The number of nucleated cells in each sample was estimated by amplification of reference gene primers within the assay. Sequence reads were collapsed and filtered to measure the absolute abundance of every unique TCRbeta CDR3 rearrangement. For each sample, productive Simpson clonality was calculated as the square root of Simpson's diversity index over productive rearrangements. In its TCRdb copy, this immuneACCESS table keeps in-frame sequences only and misses some clones. Where compared with another copy, unresolved V genes explain less than half of these, and the others have no known cause. V and J calls plus clone size are reproduced from that table; the DNA served to infer D and trimming. For this sample the table gives 200,000 to 250,000 clones, of which 75% to 85% were detected only once. More than 9% of the sample comes from the top ten.

Points on this clone: Which antigen it targets is not known. Base qualities are not recorded, but no much larger clone differs from it by a single base.

Collaborating institutions collected whole blood in K2EDTA tubes following their own protocols. For TCRbeta analysis, collaborators shipped samples as frozen whole blood, isolated PBMCs, or DNA extracted from either of those sample types. The CDR3 contains 16 residues, cysteine and phenylalanine counted. The kept DNA is CDR3 alone, 48 bases in frame from the first base. Taken from the germline V gene, the CDR1 and CDR2 loops are MDHEN and SYDVKM. Unmatched junction bases come to 3, with V trimmed by 5 bases and J by 0 bases. The receptor was derived from a man in his forties or fifties with active or convalescent COVID-19. The V and J genes are TRBV28 and TRBJ2-3, with 12 bases in between that match TRBD2. Sequencing was carried out using peripheral blood. The nucleotide sequence is TGTGCCAGCAGTGCGACTAGCGGGAGAAGCACAGATACGCAGTATTTT. Translated, it reads CASSATSGRSTDTQYF.